This TCR beta chain originates from a study of blood T cells in healthy people across ages. A second PCR, run for roughly 7 to 12 cycles, used a sample-barcoded 5' primer plus a J-beta primer mix. One entry per CDR3 protein results from TCRdb running MiXCR on the 5' RACE reads. Altogether roughly 1,700,000 distinct CDR3 sequences are present, 28% being singletons, with the ten largest covering over 7%. Each sample had at least 6.5 million PBMCs isolated. The ends lost 0 bases at V and 7 bases at J; junction bases unmatched: 4. CDR1 is SGHAT and CDR2 is FQNNGV in the germline V gene. This CDR3 spans 14 amino acids.

The receptor's source is a woman under 40 in good health. This sequence joins TRBV11-2 and TRBJ2-7, with 9 bases identical to TRBD2. The specimen was blood. The CDR3 DNA reads as TGTGCCAGCAGCTTAGATCCAGCGGGAGGAGAGCAGTACTTC. Its translation is CASSLDPAGGEQYF.